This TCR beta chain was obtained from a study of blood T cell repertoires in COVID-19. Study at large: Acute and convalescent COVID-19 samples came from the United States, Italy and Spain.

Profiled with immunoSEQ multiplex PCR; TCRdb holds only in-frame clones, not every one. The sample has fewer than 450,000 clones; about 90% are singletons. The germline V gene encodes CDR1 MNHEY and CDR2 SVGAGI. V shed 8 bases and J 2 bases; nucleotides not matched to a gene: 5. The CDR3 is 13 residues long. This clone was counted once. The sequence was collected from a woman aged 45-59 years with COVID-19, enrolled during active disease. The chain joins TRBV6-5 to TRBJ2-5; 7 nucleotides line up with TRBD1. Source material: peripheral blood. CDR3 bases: TGTGCCAGCCAGACAGGGTCACAAGAGACCCAGTACTTC. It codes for CASQTGSQETQYF.